The T cell receptor beta chain described here comes from a study of post-analysis software for immune sequencing data. TCR beta libraries were prepared from cDNA with unique molecular identifiers. From the PCR reads, TCRdb called clonotypes with MiXCR, one entry per CDR3 protein. The data contain about 770,000 distinct CDR3 sequences, about half of them singletons. At least ten counts were recorded for this clonotype. Its antigen remains unidentified. General study points: The normalized Chao1 diversity of multiple sclerosis patients was significantly lower than that of controls. Patients carried roughly five TRBV segments more frequently than controls did, and TRBV5-6, TRBV5-1 and TRBV20-1 were among them.

The V gene lost 3 bases and the J gene lost 2 bases, with 4 bases spanning the gap. This CDR3 spans 11 amino acids. Germline values: CDR1 DFQATT, CDR2 SNEGSKA (reference sequence). The origin of this receptor is a girl aged 5 to 17 with multiple sclerosis. The rearrangement joins TRBV20-1 to TRBJ2-5; D gene unclear. The material sequenced was blood. CDR3 sequence reads: CSARGQETQYF. Here the CDR3 DNA reads TGCAGTGCTAGGGGGCAAGAGACCCAGTACTTC.